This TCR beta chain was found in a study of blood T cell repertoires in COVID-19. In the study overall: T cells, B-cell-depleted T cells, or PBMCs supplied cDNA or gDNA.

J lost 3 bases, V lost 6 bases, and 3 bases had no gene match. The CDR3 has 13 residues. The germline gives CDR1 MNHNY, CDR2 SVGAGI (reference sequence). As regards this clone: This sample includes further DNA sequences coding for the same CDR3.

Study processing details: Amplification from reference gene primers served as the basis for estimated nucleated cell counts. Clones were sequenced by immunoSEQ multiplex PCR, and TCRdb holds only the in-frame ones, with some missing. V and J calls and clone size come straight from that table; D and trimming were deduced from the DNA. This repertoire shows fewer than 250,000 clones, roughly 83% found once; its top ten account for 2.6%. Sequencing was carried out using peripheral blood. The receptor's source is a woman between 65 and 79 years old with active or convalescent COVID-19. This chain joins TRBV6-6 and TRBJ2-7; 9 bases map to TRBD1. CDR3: CASSRDRDYEQYF. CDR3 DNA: TGTGCCAGCAGCAGGGACAGGGACTACGAGCAGTACTTC.